Each of the 30 T cell receptor beta chains below was sequenced from the same sample in a study of shared clonotypes between healthy human individuals. Assay: immunoSEQ multiplex PCR; the TCRdb copy retains only in-frame clones and omits some. Seen here are about 2.2 million clones, about 93% observed once, and the top ten hold 1.5% to 2%. Terminally differentiated effector memory CD45RA+ cells were excluded by CCR7 positive selection of CD45RO-negative cells. Specimen: naive CD8+ T cells from PBMCs. These receptors all come from a man aged 18 to 29 in good health. Some clones in this sample may be carry-over from other donors' samples.

The gene calls are TRBV7-2 and TRBJ2-5; D possibly corresponds to TRBD2 (5 bases). With 4 bases removed from V and 5 bases from J, the gap between germline ends came to 14 bases. Germline V CDR1 and CDR2: SGHTA, FQGNSA. This CDR3 has 14 residues. CDR3 DNA sequence: TGTGCCAGCAGCTACATAGCGTCCCTTGAGACCCAGTACTTC. Translated, it gives CASSYIASLETQYF.

This sequence joins TRBV6-1 and TRBJ1-3; D is undetermined. The CDR3 is 15 residues long. Trimming took 2 bases from V and 0 from J, leaving 8 bases between them. The germline CDR1 and CDR2 sequences are MNHNS and SASEGT. Here the CDR3 DNA reads TGTGCCAGCAGTGAAAGGGCTAGCTCTGGAAACACCATATATTTT. Its protein is CASSERASSGNTIYF.

The rearrangement links TRBV6-6 to TRBJ2-7; no firm D call. The CDR3 runs 13 residues. CDR1 is MNHNY and CDR2 is SVGAGI in the germline V gene (reference sequence). V lost 2 bases to trimming and J lost 7 bases, with 12 bases between them. The CDR3 spells CASSYVYDEEQYF. CDR3 nucleotide sequence: TGTGCCAGCAGTTACGTGTATGACGAGGAGCAGTACTTC.

The chain uses TRBV30 and TRBJ1-2; a possible D gene is TRBD1 (5 bases). This CDR3 is 14 amino acids long. Germline CDR1 GTSNPN, CDR2 SVGIG (reference sequence). V was cut by 4 bases and J by 3 bases, with 15 bases left in between. The CDR3 region has the DNA TGTGCCTGGAACGAGGCAGGGCCTTACTATGGCTACACCTTC. It codes for CAWNEAGPYYGYTF.

The CDR3: CASSIGQPRWEQYF. DNA for the CDR3: TGTGCCAGTAGTATTGGGCAGCCTCGGTGGGAGCAGTACTTC. The V call is TRBV19, the J call TRBJ2-7; D is unresolved. The germline V gene has CDR1 LNHDA and CDR2 SQIVND (reference sequence). Trimming took 3 bases from V and 7 from J, leaving 16 bases between them. This CDR3 has 14 amino acids.

The rearrangement joins TRBV14 to TRBJ1-5; no firm D call. The germline V and J ends were trimmed by 4 bases and 7 bases, with 8 bases remaining between them. Germline V gene data show CDR1 as SGHDN and CDR2 as FVKESK. The CDR3 length is 12 residues. This CDR3 reads CASSLGYQPQHF. CDR3 in DNA: TGTGCCAGCAGCCTGGGGTACCAGCCCCAGCATTTT.

The chain couples TRBV11-2 to TRBJ2-5; a weak D match, TRBD1 (6 bases). The CDR3 contains 16 residues. Germline V lookup: CDR1 SGHAT, CDR2 FQNNGV. Between the trimmed V and J ends, which lost 4 bases and 8 bases, there was a span of 23 bases. In DNA, the CDR3 is TGTGCCAGCAGCTCCCCTGGGCAGGGGATTGCCCTTACCCAGTACTTC. This encodes CASSSPGQGIALTQYF.

This chain joins TRBV14 and TRBJ2-1; 8 positions match TRBD1. Germline assignment: CDR1 SGHDN and CDR2 FVKESK. This CDR3 is 15 amino acids long. V dropped 5 bases and J dropped 4; count of bases not matched to a gene: 7. The CDR3 loop is CASSVRDRPYNEQFF. The CDR3 nucleotides are TGTGCCAGCAGCGTACGGGACAGGCCATACAATGAGCAGTTCTTC.

The rearrangement links TRBV10-3 to TRBJ1-2; D remains unclear. V was trimmed by 3 bases and J by 3 bases, leaving 5 bases between them. The CDR3 has 12 residues. Germline V gene sequence: CDR1 ENHRY, CDR2 SYGVKD. The DNA of the CDR3 is TGTGCCATCAGTGACATTTACTATGGCTACACCTTC. Translated, it gives CAISDIYYGYTF.

The chain couples TRBV27 to TRBJ2-1; D call uncertain. With 6 bases removed from V and 0 bases from J, the gap between germline ends came to 6 bases. The CDR3 runs to 13 residues. In germline, CDR1 is MNHEY, CDR2 SMNVEV (reference sequence). This chain's CDR3 is CASSQNSYNEQFF. The CDR3 nucleotides read TGTGCCAGCAGCCAAAACTCCTACAATGAGCAGTTCTTC.

The V and J genes are TRBV19 and TRBJ2-1, with 9 bases identical to TRBD1. J was trimmed by 7 bases and V by 5 bases; bases with no gene match: 9. Germline lookup yields CDR1 LNHDA and CDR2 SQIVND (reference sequence). This CDR3 has 15 residues. In DNA form, the CDR3 reads TGTGCCAGTAGTTCCGGGACAGGGTCGGCGAATGAGCAGTTCTTC. Protein sequence: CASSSGTGSANEQFF. Variable domain in full (rest from reference TRBV19 and TRBJ2-1): DGGITQSPKYLFRKEGQNVTLSCEQNLNHDAMYWYRQDPGQGLRLIYYSQIVNDFQKGDIAEGYSVSREKKESFPLTVTSAQKNPTAFYLCASSSGTGSANEQFFGPGTRLTVL.

This clone has a handful of counts. The same CDR3 is also encoded by other DNA sequences in this sample. The chain is built from TRBV19 and TRBJ1-1, with a tentative D call TRBD1 (5 bases). The germline gives CDR1 LNHDA, CDR2 SQIVND (reference sequence). V gave up 4 bases and J gave up 1 base, with 7 bases separating them. The CDR3 is 13 amino acids. The CDR3 sequence: CASSTGGNTEAFF. Here the CDR3 DNA reads TGTGCCAGTAGTACTGGGGGGAACACTGAAGCTTTCTTT.

The chain joins TRBV5-8 to TRBJ1-1; TRBD1 agrees at 8 bases. The length of the CDR3 is 12 residues. Germline CDR1 SGHTS, CDR2 YDEGEE. V shed 4 bases and J 8 bases; nucleotides not matched to a gene: 4. The CDR3 reads CASSRTGREAFF. The DNA for the CDR3 is TGTGCCAGCAGCAGGACAGGGAGGGAAGCTTTCTTT.

The J gene is TRBJ1-6, the V gene TRBV27, with D unresolved. Germline CDR1 and CDR2: MNHEY and SMNVEV (reference sequence). V was clipped by 3 bases and J by 10 bases, with 10 bases between them. The CDR3 contains 13 residues. The CDR3 here is CASSFWDRSPLHF. CDR3 sequence (DNA): TGTGCCAGCAGTTTTTGGGATAGGTCACCCCTCCACTTT.

This clone came up once. An end of the junction does not agree with germline; a read error may underlie this. V and J are TRBV7-8 and TRBJ2-5; 14 bases fit TRBD2. The CDR3 is 12 residues long. The germline gives CDR1 SGHVS, CDR2 FQNEAQ. CDR3 residues: CASSLGGLAGDF. CDR3 DNA: TGTGCCAGCAGCTTAGGGGGACTAGCGGGAGACTTC.

This clone was detected once. CDR3 sequence: CAVRSSYEQYF. The CDR3 DNA is TGTGCCGTGAGATCTTCCTACGAGCAGTACTTC. The chain is built from TRBV11-2 and TRBJ2-7; D gene ambiguous. The CDR3 is 11 amino acids. Trimming left V 11 bases short and J 1 base short, with 9 bases between. From germline, CDR1 is SGHAT and CDR2 FQNNGV.

The V call is TRBV7-9, the J call TRBJ2-1, with TRBD2 matching over 8 bases. This CDR3 has 14 residues. Trimming took 3 bases from V and 10 from J; bases not matched to a gene: 8. The germline V gene encodes CDR1 SEHNR and CDR2 FQNEAQ (reference sequence). DNA of the CDR3: TGTGCCAGCAGCTTCCGGCCTAGCGGGCCCGAGCAGTTCTTC. The encoded protein is CASSFRPSGPEQFF.

The chain carries TRBV5-8 and TRBJ2-7; D might be TRBD2 (5 bases). The germline V gene has CDR1 SGHTS and CDR2 YDEGEE. The CDR3 extends over 14 amino acids. Trimming pared 0 bases from V and 3 bases from J, leaving 10 bases between. The CDR3 protein is CASSLGGRDYEQYF. The CDR3 coding sequence is TGTGCCAGCAGCTTGGGTGGACGGGACTACGAGCAGTACTTC.

V and J are TRBV7-9 and TRBJ2-3; D possibly matches TRBD1 or TRBD2 (6 bases each). Germline-derived CDR1 and CDR2 are SEHNR and FQNEAQ (reference sequence). The CDR3 totals 15 residues. V shed 8 bases and J shed 3 bases, with 18 bases lying between them. CDR3 in DNA: TGTGCCAGCGGGGAGACAGGCGGGGTTACAGATACGCAGTATTTT. It encodes CASGETGGVTDTQYF.

In this sample, this clone turned up once. V usage is TRBV2 and J usage is TRBJ2-7; the match to TRBD1 covers 8 bases. J was trimmed by 3 bases and V by 7 bases; bases with no gene match: 8. The CDR3 is made up of 14 amino acids. CDR1 is SNHLY and CDR2 is FYNNEI in the germline V gene. CDR3 bases: TGTGCCAGCACTGATGTGGGACAGGACTACGAGCAGTACTTC. Protein sequence: CASTDVGQDYEQYF. The whole variable domain, filled in from reference TRBV2 and TRBJ2-7, reads EPEVTQTPSHQVTQMGQEVILRCVPISNHLYFYWYRQILGQKVEFLVSFYNNEISEKSEIFDDQFSVERPDGSNFTLKIRSTKLEDSAMYFCASTDVGQDYEQYFGPGTRLTVT.

This chain uses TRBV11-1 with TRBJ2-7, with D maybe TRBD2 (5 bases). V gave up 4 bases and J gave up 2 bases, with 15 bases separating them. This CDR3 is built from 15 residues. The germline V gene encodes CDR1 SGHAT and CDR2 FQDESV (reference sequence). The CDR3 is CASSSGLAQTYEQYF. The CDR3 nucleotides are TGTGCCAGCAGCTCCGGACTCGCCCAGACCTACGAGCAGTACTTC.

The genes are TRBV13 and TRBJ2-7, with D unclear. The CDR3 covers 14 residues. V was clipped by 5 bases and J by 2 bases, with 13 bases between them. The germline gives CDR1 PRHDT, CDR2 FYEKMQ (reference sequence). The CDR3 region has the DNA TGTGCCAGCAGCCCAAACGCAAATCCCTACGAGCAGTACTTC. Amino acid sequence: CASSPNANPYEQYF.

Regarding this clone: The same CDR3 can be traced to other DNA sequences in this sample. CDR3 nucleotides: TGTGCCAGCAGTCCCGGGCTCGAGCAGTACTTC. This sequence encodes CASSPGLEQYF. The rearrangement links TRBV28 to TRBJ2-7; D gene unclear. The CDR3 extends over 11 amino acids. Germline CDR1 and CDR2: MDHEN and SYDVKM. With 5 bases removed from V and 6 bases from J, the gap between germline ends came to 8 bases.

The chain couples TRBV4-3 to TRBJ2-7, with 12 nucleotides matching TRBD2. After removal of 0 bases from V and 4 bases from J, the junction contained 7 bases not matched to a gene. CDR3 length: 17 residues. The germline V gene has CDR1 LGHNA and CDR2 YSLEER. This chain's CDR3 is CASSQDEFGLAGYEQYF. The CDR3 nucleotides read TGCGCCAGCAGCCAAGATGAGTTCGGACTAGCGGGATACGAGCAGTACTTC.

The genes are TRBV7-9 and TRBJ1-2, with D maybe TRBD1 (5 bases). The CDR3 sequence is 12 residues long. Trimming removed 5 bases at V and 5 bases at J, with 9 bases between. In germline, CDR1 is SEHNR, CDR2 FQNEAQ (reference sequence). CDR3 DNA: TGTGCCAGCAGCGCGGGACTTTATGGCTACACCTTC. Encoded protein: CASSAGLYGYTF.

The chain links TRBV6-5 to TRBJ2-7, with a weak D call TRBD2 (6 bases). Trimming took off 5 bases at V and 5 bases at J, with 13 bases between the two ends. The CDR3 spans 13 residues. CDR1 is MNHEY, CDR2 SVGAGI, per germline. The CDR3 here is CASSPTSSDEQYF. DNA for the CDR3: TGTGCCAGCAGTCCTACTAGCAGCGACGAGCAGTACTTC.

The V gene is TRBV27, the J gene TRBJ2-7, with D tentatively TRBD1 or TRBD2 (7 bases each). Germline CDR1 reads MNHEY; CDR2 reads SMNVEV (reference sequence). V lost 7 bases and J 7 bases, leaving 17 bases between the germline ends. The CDR3 contains 13 residues. CDR3 in amino acids: CASKPGGAGEQYF. The CDR3 nucleotides are TGTGCCAGCAAGCCAGGGGGGGCGGGAGAGCAGTACTTC.

This chain uses TRBV27 with TRBJ2-5, with D perhaps TRBD1 (6 bases). Trimming took off 3 bases at V and 4 bases at J, with 12 bases between the two ends. CDR3 length equals 14 residues. Germline V gives CDR1 MNHEY, CDR2 SMNVEV (reference sequence). CDR3 coding DNA: TGTGCCAGCAGTTTTGTCAGGGGTGGAGAGACCCAGTACTTC. Translated: CASSFVRGGETQYF.

V is TRBV11-2 and J is TRBJ2-1; D not certain. V was pared by 7 bases and J by 9 bases, with 13 bases between. Per the germline V gene, CDR1 is SGHAT and CDR2 is FQNNGV. The CDR3 extends over 12 amino acids. CDR3 sequence (DNA): TGTGCCAGCAATAATGAGACGCCTGAGCAGTTCTTC. Amino acids: CASNNETPEQFF.

On this clone itself: The same CDR3 arises from other DNA sequences in this sample as well. The V call is TRBV7-9, the J call TRBJ2-7, with D possibly matching TRBD1 (6 bases). CDR3 length: 14 residues. V shed 4 bases and J shed 1 base, with 11 bases lying between them. The germline gives CDR1 SEHNR, CDR2 FQNEAQ (reference sequence). The chain's CDR3 is CASSSRGQSYEQYF. The CDR3 DNA reads as TGTGCCAGCAGCTCAAGAGGACAGTCCTACGAGCAGTACTTC. Looking up the rest from reference TRBV7-9 and TRBJ2-7 gives the full variable domain: DTGVSQNPRHKITKRGQNVTFRCDPISEHNRLYWYRQTLGQGPEFLTYFQNEAQLEKSRLLSDRFSAERPKGSFSTLEIQRTEQGDSAMYLCASSSRGQSYEQYFGPGTRLTVT.